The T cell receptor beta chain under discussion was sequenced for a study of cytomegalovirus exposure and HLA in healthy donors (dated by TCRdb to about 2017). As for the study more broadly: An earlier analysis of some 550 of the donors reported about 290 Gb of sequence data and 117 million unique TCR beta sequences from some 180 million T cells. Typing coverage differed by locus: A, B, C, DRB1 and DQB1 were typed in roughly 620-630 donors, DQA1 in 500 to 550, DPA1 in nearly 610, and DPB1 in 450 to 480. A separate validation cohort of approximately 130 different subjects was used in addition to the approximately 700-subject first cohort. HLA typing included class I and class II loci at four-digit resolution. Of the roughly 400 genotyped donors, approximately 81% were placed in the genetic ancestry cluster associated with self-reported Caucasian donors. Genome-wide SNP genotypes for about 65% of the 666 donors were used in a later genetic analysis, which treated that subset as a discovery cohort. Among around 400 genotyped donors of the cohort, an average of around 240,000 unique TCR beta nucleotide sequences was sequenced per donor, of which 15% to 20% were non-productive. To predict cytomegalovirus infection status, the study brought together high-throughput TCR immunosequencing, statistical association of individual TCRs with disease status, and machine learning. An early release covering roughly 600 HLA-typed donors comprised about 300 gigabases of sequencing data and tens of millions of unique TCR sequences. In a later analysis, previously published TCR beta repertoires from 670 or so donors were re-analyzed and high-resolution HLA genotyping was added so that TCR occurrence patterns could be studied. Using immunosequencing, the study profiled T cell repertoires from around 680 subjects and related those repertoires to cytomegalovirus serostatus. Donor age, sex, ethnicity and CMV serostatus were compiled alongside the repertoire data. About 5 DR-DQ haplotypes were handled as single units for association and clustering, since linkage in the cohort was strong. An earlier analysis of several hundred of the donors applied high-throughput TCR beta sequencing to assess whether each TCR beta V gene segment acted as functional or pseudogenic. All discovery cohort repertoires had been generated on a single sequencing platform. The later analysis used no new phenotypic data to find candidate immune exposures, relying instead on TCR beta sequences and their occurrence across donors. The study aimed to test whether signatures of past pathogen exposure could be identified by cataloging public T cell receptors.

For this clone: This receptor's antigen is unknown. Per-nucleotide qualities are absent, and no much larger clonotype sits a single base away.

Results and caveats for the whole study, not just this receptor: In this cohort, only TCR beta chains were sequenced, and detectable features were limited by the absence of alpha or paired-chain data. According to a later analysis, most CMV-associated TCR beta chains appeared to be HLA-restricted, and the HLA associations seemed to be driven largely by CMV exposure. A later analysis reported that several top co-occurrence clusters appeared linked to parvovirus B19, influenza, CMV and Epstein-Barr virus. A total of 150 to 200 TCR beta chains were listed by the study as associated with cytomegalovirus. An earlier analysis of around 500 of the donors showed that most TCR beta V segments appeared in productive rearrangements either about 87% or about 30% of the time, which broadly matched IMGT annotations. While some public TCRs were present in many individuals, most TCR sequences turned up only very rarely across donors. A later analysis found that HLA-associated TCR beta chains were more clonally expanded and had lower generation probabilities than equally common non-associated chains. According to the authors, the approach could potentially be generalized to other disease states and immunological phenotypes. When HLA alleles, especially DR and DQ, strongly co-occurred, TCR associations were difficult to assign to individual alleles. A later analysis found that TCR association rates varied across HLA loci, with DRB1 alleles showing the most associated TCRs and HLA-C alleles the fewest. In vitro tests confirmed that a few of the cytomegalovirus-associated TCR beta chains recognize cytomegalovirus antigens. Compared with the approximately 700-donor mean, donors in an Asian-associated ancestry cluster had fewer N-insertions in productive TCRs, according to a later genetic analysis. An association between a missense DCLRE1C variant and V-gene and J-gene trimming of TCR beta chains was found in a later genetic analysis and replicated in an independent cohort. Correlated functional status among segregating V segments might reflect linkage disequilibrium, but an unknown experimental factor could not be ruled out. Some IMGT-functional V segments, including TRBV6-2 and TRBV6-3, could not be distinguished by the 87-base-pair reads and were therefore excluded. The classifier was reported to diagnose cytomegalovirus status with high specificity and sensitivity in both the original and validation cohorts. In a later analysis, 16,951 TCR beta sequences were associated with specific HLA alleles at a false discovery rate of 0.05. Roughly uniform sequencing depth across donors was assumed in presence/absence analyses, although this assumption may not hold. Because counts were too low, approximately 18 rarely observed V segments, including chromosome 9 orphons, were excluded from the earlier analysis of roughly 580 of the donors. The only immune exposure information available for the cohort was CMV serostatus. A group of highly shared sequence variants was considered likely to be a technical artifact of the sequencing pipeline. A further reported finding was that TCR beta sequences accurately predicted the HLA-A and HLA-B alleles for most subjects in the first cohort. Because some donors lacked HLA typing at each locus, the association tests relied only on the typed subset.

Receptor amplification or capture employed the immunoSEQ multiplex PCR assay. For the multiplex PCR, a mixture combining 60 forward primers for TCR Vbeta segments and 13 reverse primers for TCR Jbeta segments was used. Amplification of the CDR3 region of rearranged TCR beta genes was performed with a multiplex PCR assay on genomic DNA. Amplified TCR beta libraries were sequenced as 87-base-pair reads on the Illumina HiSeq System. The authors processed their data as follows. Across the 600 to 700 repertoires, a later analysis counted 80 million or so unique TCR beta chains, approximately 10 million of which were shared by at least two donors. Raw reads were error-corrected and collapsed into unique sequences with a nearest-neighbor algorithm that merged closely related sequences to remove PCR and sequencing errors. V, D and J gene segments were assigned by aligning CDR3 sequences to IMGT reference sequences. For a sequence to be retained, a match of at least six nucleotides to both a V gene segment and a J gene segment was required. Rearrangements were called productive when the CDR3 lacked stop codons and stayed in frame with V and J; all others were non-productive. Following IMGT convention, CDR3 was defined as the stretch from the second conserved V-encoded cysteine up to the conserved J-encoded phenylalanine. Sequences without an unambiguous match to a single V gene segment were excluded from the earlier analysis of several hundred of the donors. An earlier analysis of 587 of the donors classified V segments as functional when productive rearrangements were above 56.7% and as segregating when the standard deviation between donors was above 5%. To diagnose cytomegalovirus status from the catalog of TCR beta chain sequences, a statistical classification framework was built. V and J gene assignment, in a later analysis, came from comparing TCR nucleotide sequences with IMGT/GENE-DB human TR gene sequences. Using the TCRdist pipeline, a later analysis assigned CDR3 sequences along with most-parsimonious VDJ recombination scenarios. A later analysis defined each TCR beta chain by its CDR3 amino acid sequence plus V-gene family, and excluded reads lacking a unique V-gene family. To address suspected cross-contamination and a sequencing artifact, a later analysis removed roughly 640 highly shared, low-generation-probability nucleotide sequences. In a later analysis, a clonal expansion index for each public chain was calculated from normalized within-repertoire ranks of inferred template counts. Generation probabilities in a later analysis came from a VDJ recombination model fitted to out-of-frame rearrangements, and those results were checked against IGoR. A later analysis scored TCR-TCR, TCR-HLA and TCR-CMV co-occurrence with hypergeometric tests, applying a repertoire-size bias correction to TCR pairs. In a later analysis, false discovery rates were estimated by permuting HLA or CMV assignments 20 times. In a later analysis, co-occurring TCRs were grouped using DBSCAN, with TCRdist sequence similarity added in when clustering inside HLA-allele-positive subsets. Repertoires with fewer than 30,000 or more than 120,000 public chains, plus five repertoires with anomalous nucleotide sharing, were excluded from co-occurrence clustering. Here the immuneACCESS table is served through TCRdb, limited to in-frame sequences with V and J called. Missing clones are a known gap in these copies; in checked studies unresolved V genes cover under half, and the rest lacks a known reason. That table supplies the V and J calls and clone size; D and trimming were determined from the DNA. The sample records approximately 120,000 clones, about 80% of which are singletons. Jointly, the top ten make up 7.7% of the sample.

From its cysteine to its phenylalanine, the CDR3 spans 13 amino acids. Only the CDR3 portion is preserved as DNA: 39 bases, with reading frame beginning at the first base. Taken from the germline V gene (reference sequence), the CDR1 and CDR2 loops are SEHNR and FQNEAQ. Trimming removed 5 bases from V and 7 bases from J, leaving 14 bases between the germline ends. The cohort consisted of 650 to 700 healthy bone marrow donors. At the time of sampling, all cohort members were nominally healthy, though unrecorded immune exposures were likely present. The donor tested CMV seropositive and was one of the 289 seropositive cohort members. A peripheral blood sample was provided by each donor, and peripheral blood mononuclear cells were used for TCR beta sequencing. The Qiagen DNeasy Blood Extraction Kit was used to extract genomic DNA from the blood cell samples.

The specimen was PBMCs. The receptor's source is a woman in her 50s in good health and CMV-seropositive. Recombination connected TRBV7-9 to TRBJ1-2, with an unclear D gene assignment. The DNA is TGTGCCAGCAGCGCGGTTGAGGGCGGTGGCTACACCTTC. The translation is CASSAVEGGGYTF.